The clone carrying this TCR beta chain was recorded once. The sample belongs to a study of technical replicates of blood from a few donors. The method was immunoSEQ multiplex PCR; TCRdb's version includes in-frame clones alone and lacks a portion of them. The profile shows tens of thousands of clones, 85% to 95% of them singletons. The trim removed 4 bases at V and 12 bases at J, leaving 11 bases unmatched. The CDR3 is made up of 13 amino acids. The germline V gene has CDR1 MNHEY and CDR2 SVGAGI. The chain links TRBV6-5 to TRBJ1-1, with 7 positions matching TRBD1. The source material was T cells isolated from PBMCs. The TCR comes from a human donor in good health. The CDR3 sequence is CASSLDRELRSFF. CDR3 sequence (DNA): TGTGCCAGCAGTTTAGACAGGGAGCTTCGGTCTTTCTTT.